A selection of T cell receptor beta chains follows, all from one sample in a study of T cells after yellow fever vaccination. TCRdb used MiXCR to reprocess the 5' RACE reads, holding one entry per CDR3 protein. The sample lists about 630,000 distinct CDR3 sequences, 9% to 15% occurring once. The specimen was PBMCs, collected on the day of the yellow fever booster vaccination. All receptors derive from a man aged 25-40 years who received the YFV17D yellow fever vaccine. CDR3s include the opening cysteine and the closing phenylalanine or tryptophan. A D gene is named only where the DNA matches it firmly. Clone size, where shown, is once, few, many, or a class for clones that have expanded.

v_gene	d_gene	j_gene	abundance	CDR3nt	CDR3aa
TRBV20-1	TRBD2	TRBJ2-5	few	TGCAGTGCTAATCTAGCGGGAGGCGTTGAGACCCAGTACTTC	CSANLAGGVETQYF
TRBV7-7	NA	TRBJ2-1	NA	TGTGCCAGCAGCTTGGCAGGCGATTACAATGAGCAGTTCTTC	CASSLAGDYNEQFF
TRBV5-1	NA	TRBJ2-3	few	TGCGCCAGCAGCGGTAATTACGGGGCAGGCGATACGCAGTATTTT	CASSGNYGAGDTQYF
TRBV21-1	NA	TRBJ2-7	NA	TGTGCCAGCAGAAAAAGGCCACTCAAGAGCGAGCAGTACTTC	CASRKRPLKSEQYF
TRBV4-3	NA	TRBJ2-4	many	TGCGCCAGCAGCCTATCACCCGGACGGGGAAACATTCAGTACTTC	CASSLSPGRGNIQYF
TRBV7-6	NA	TRBJ2-5	NA	TGTGCCAGCAGCCCAAATCGCCAGATACAAGAGACCCAGTACTTC	CASSPNRQIQETQYF
TRBV5-1	NA	TRBJ2-1	few	TGCGCCACCAGACAGGCGTCGTCGTACAATGAGCAGTTCTTC	CATRQASSYNEQFF
TRBV5-1	NA	TRBJ2-5	NA	TGCGCCAGCAGCTTGGACACGGGGACAAGACAAGAGACCCAGTACTTC	CASSLDTGTRQETQYF
TRBV6-5	NA	TRBJ2-1	NA	TGTGCCAGCAGTTACTCGAACGGGTACAATGAGCAGTTCTTC	CASSYSNGYNEQFF
TRBV5-1	NA	TRBJ2-1	many	TGCGCCAGCAGCTTGGTACAGGGCATCCACAATGAGCAGTTCTTC	CASSLVQGIHNEQFF
TRBV7-2	NA	TRBJ1-4	NA	TGTGCCAGCAGCCCGTTTTGGTCGGGGTTAAATGAAAAACTGTTTTTT	CASSPFWSGLNEKLFF
TRBV5-1	NA	TRBJ1-1	many	TGCGCCAGCAGCTTGGATCGTACGTACATGAACACTGAAGCTTTCTTT	CASSLDRTYMNTEAFF
TRBV24-1	NA	TRBJ2-5	NA	TGTGCCACCAACCGGACAAGGAAGGTGTACGAGACCCAGTACTTC	CATNRTRKVYETQYF
TRBV23-1	NA	TRBJ2-3	NA	TGCGCCAGCAGTCTTAAGGACGGATTAGACACAGATACGCAGTATTTT	CASSLKDGLDTDTQYF
TRBV4-3	NA	TRBJ2-4	few	TGCGCCAGCAGCCTGGGACGGAGGGACATTCAGTACTTC	CASSLGRRDIQYF
TRBV10-3	NA	TRBJ2-1	NA	TGTGCCATCAGTAGGGTTGGGACTAATGAGCAGTTCTTC	CAISRVGTNEQFF
TRBV4-3	TRBD2	TRBJ2-1	NA	TGCGCCAGCAGCCAAGCGACGGGAGGGCCGTACAATGAGCAGTTCTTC	CASSQATGGPYNEQFF
TRBV12-3/TRBV12-4	TRBD1	TRBJ2-7	NA	TGTGCCAGCAGCGACCCCGGGACAGGGGGCTCCTACGAGCAGTACTTC	CASSDPGTGGSYEQYF
TRBV6-2/TRBV6-3	NA	TRBJ1-5	few	TGTGCCAGCAGTTCTTATACGGGGCAGGTCAATCAGCCCCAGCATTTT	CASSSYTGQVNQPQHF
TRBV4-3	TRBD2	TRBJ2-7	NA	TGCGCCAGCAGCCATCACATTAGCGGGACTAGCGGGATTTTCTACGAGCAGTACTTC	CASSHHISGTSGIFYEQYF
TRBV7-8	TRBD2	TRBJ2-1	many	TGTGCCAGCAGCGTGACTAGCGGGTACAATGAGCAGTTCTTC	CASSVTSGYNEQFF
TRBV5-4	NA	TRBJ1-1	few	TGTGCCAGCAGCTTGGGGGAGGTTGCCTCTGAAGCTTTCTTT	CASSLGEVASEAFF
TRBV5-1	TRBD1	TRBJ1-1	NA	TGCGCCAGCAGCACCACAGGGGGCGATATGAACACTGAAGCTTTCTTT	CASSTTGGDMNTEAFF
TRBV12-3/TRBV12-4	TRBD1	TRBJ2-7	NA	TGTGCCAGCGGGACAGGTCCTGAGCAGTACTTC	CASGTGPEQYF
TRBV3-1	NA	TRBJ2-5	NA	TGTGCCAGCACCCAACAGGGCCCATGGACCCAGTACTTC	CASTQQGPWTQYF
TRBV5-1	NA	TRBJ2-7	NA	TGCGCCAGCAGTTTGGGACCGATGAGCTCCTACGAGCAGTACTTC	CASSLGPMSSYEQYF
TRBV5-1	NA	TRBJ2-2	few	TGCGCCAGCAGCCCGGTAGGGGAGCGGGCATTCCCCGGGGAGCTGTTTTTT	CASSPVGERAFPGELFF
TRBV7-9	NA	TRBJ2-1	few	TGTGCCAGCAGCCGAAGGGCTAGCAACGGAAATGAGCAGTTCTTC	CASSRRASNGNEQFF
TRBV4-3	NA	TRBJ2-5	NA	TGCGCCAGCAGCCAAGACAGGGCTACGGAGACCCAGTACTTC	CASSQDRATETQYF
TRBV4-2	NA	TRBJ2-5	NA	TGTGCCAGCAGCCAAGAGGAAGGGGCGGGGACCGAGTACTTC	CASSQEEGAGTEYF
TRBV6-1	NA	TRBJ2-1	NA	TGTGCCAGCAGTGATGAGCGGTTCGATGAGCAGTTCTTC	CASSDERFDEQFF
TRBV11-1	NA	TRBJ1-1	few	TGTGCCAGCGGATCAGGGAAAGAGAAAGACAGAACACTGAGGGCTTTCTTT	CASGSGKEKDRTLRAFF
TRBV11-2	TRBD1	TRBJ2-1	few	TGTGCCAGCAGCTTACCCAAAACGTTACAGGGGGCGCAAACCTACAATGAGCAGTTCTTC	CASSLPKTLQGAQTYNEQFF